A single sample gave rise to the 24 T cell receptor beta chains below, sequenced in a study of T cells in Graves' hyperthyroidism and ophthalmopathy. RNA transcripts provided the source from which TCR beta CDR3 regions were amplified. The HTBI primer set was used in a first-round RT-PCR of the TCR CDR3. One entry per CDR3 protein, called by TCRdb with MiXCR from the multiplex PCR reads. The sample has hundreds of thousands of distinct CDR3 sequences, about 16% seen once; the top ten hold 28%. Source material: blood. The receptors originated from a woman aged 18-35 years with Graves' ophthalmopathy.

The chain combines TRBV9 with TRBJ2-3; TRBD2 might be the D (5 bases). The CDR3 is made up of 14 amino acids. CDR1 and CDR2 from the germline V gene are SGDLS and YYNGEE. V was shortened by 4 bases and J by 7 bases, with 16 bases between the two germline ends. In DNA form, the CDR3 reads TGTGCCAGCAGCTCCGCTTCTAGCTCGCATACGCAGTATTTT. It is translated as CASSSASSSHTQYF.

Ten or more counts support this clonotype. This chain links TRBV5-1 with TRBJ2-3; D not certain. Germline assignment: CDR1 SGHRS and CDR2 YFSETQ. This CDR3 has 16 amino acids. V lost 2 bases and J 1 base, leaving 14 bases between the germline ends. The chain's CDR3 is CASSFVPLPGTDTQYF. The DNA for the CDR3 is TGCGCCAGCAGCTTCGTTCCTTTGCCGGGCACAGATACGCAGTATTTT.

At least ten counts were recorded for this clonotype. This rearrangement joins TRBV6-2 or TRBV6-3 to TRBJ2-1; possibly TRBD2 for D (6 bases). The V gene lost 0 bases and the J gene lost 3 bases, with 12 bases spanning the gap. The germline gives CDR1 MNHEY, CDR2 SVGEGT. This CDR3 region has 16 residues. The CDR3 loop reads CASSYSGGKVYNEQFF. The CDR3 DNA is TGTGCCAGCAGTTACTCGGGCGGGAAAGTCTACAATGAGCAGTTCTTC.

This clonotype was found many times. CDR3 bases: TGTGCCAGCAGAGGGAAAACCGGGACAGGGGCGAACACCGGGGAGCTGTTTTTT. Its protein product is CASRGKTGTGANTGELFF. V gene TRBV2 combines with J gene TRBJ2-2, with 10 bases lining up with TRBD1. From germline, CDR1 is SNHLY and CDR2 FYNNEI. J was trimmed by 0 bases and V by 6 bases; bases with no gene match: 10. This CDR3 comprises 18 residues.

This clonotype was detected many times. This chain uses TRBV20-1 with TRBJ2-5; TRBD2 matches at 14 bases. CDR1 and CDR2 (germline): DFQATT, SNEGSKA (reference sequence). The CDR3 totals 15 residues. V dropped 5 bases and J dropped 4; count of bases not matched to a gene: 6. CDR3 protein: CSAYSGLAGGETQYF. For the CDR3, the DNA is TGCAGTGCTTATTCTGGACTAGCGGGAGGAGAGACCCAGTACTTC.

This clonotype was recorded many times. The chain links TRBV6-1 to TRBJ2-7, with D perhaps matching TRBD1 (5 bases). V dropped 5 bases and J dropped 0 bases, with 14 bases sitting between them. Per the germline V gene, CDR1 is MNHNS and CDR2 is SASEGT. The CDR3 loop spans 15 amino acids. CDR3 sequence reads: CASSPWGVSSYEQYF. CDR3 in DNA: TGTGCCAGCAGTCCCTGGGGCGTTAGCTCCTACGAGCAGTACTTC.

The table lists this clonotype with many counts. The rearrangement joins TRBV11-2 to TRBJ2-7; D uncertain. The germline V gene encodes CDR1 SGHAT and CDR2 FQNNGV. V lost 6 bases, J lost 6 bases, and 15 bases lay in between. The CDR3 is made up of 13 amino acids. This CDR3 reads CASRPLMVLEQYF. The CDR3 DNA follows: TGTGCCAGCAGACCCTTAATGGTGCTCGAGCAGTACTTC.

This clonotype has at least ten counts. The CDR3 sequence is CASSTPAGRPLYEQYF. CDR3 in DNA: TGTGCCAGCAGCACCCCTGCGGGGAGGCCCCTCTACGAGCAGTACTTC. The V gene is TRBV28, the J gene TRBJ2-7; TRBD2 is a possible D gene (6 bases). The CDR3 spans 16 residues. The germline V and J ends were trimmed by 6 bases and 3 bases, with 21 bases remaining between them. CDR1 and CDR2 (germline): MDHEN, SYDVKM.

The chain has TRBV20-1 and TRBJ2-7, with D tentatively TRBD1 (6 bases). This CDR3 has 15 residues. The V end lost 5 bases, the J end lost 2 bases, and 19 bases lay between the germline ends. The V gene's germline CDR1 is DFQATT and CDR2 SNEGSKA (reference sequence). The CDR3 is CSASAPMGATYEQYF. The CDR3 DNA follows: TGCAGTGCTTCTGCTCCTATGGGGGCCACCTACGAGCAGTACTTC.

This clonotype was counted many times. The CDR3 loop is CASRRDRGRYTF. CDR3 in DNA: TGTGCCAGCAGAAGGGACAGGGGACGCTACACCTTC. The chain links TRBV7-9 to TRBJ1-2; 10 nucleotides line up with TRBD1. The junction had 4 bases not matched to a gene; V was cut back by 6 bases and J by 9 bases. The germline CDR1 and CDR2 sequences are SEHNR and FQNEAQ (reference sequence). This CDR3 is 12 amino acids long. Full variable domain (rest looked up from reference TRBV7-9 and TRBJ1-2): DTGVSQNPRHKITKRGQNVTFRCDPISEHNRLYWYRQTLGQGPEFLTYFQNEAQLEKSRLLSDRFSAERPKGSFSTLEIQRTEQGDSAMYLCASRRDRGRYTFGSGTRLTVV.

This clonotype was picked up many times. This chain joins TRBV7-6 and TRBJ1-4; D is unresolved. The CDR3 covers 15 residues. V was clipped by 0 bases and J by 7 bases, with 12 bases between them. Germline assignment: CDR1 SGHVS and CDR2 FNYEAQ. For the CDR3, the DNA is TGTGCCAGCAGCTTAGCGGGAACCCGGGGTGAAAAACTGTTTTTT. Its protein is CASSLAGTRGEKLFF.

At least ten counts were recorded for this clonotype. CDR3: CASSYSGYGYTF. The CDR3 DNA follows: TGTGCCAGCAGTTACTCGGGATATGGCTACACCTTC. The chain joins TRBV6-5 to TRBJ1-2; D gene unclear. The V gene's germline CDR1 is MNHEY and CDR2 SVGAGI. This CDR3 contains 12 residues. The germline V and J ends were trimmed by 0 bases and 5 bases, with 4 bases remaining between them.

This clonotype was recorded at least ten times. The chain carries TRBV20-1 and TRBJ1-6; no definite D call. The CDR3 is 14 residues long. The ends were cut back, 5 bases at V and 5 bases at J, with 13 bases in the middle. Per germline, CDR1 DFQATT and CDR2 SNEGSKA (reference sequence). The CDR3 sequence is CSAPEGLNNSPLHF. For the CDR3, the DNA is TGCAGTGCTCCCGAGGGCCTAAATAATTCACCCCTCCACTTT.

The chain uses TRBV11-1 and TRBJ1-6, with 7 bases that match TRBD1. The CDR3 extends over 14 amino acids. Germline V lookup: CDR1 SGHAT, CDR2 FQDESV (reference sequence). Trimming cost V 5 bases and J 6 bases; bases outside gene matches: 4. Here the CDR3 DNA reads TGTGCCAGCAGCCCAGACAGGGTTAATTCACCCCTCCACTTT. Residues: CASSPDRVNSPLHF.

This clonotype turned up a few times. Written as DNA, the CDR3 is TGTGCCAGCAGTTACAGGGACTCTGGAAACACCATATATTTT. The encoded protein is CASSYRDSGNTIYF. V and J are TRBV6-5 and TRBJ1-3; D ambiguous. From germline, CDR1 is MNHEY and CDR2 SVGAGI. V dropped 2 bases and J dropped 0 bases, with 5 bases sitting between them. This CDR3 region has 14 residues.

The table lists this clonotype with many counts. This rearrangement joins TRBV15 to TRBJ2-5; D may correspond to TRBD1 or TRBD2 (5 bases each). This CDR3 spans 14 amino acids. CDR1 and CDR2 from the germline V gene are LNHNV and YYDKDF (reference sequence). The germline V and J ends were trimmed by 0 bases and 5 bases, with 10 bases remaining between them. The CDR3 sequence: CATSREGVRETQYF. Here the CDR3 DNA reads TGTGCCACCAGCAGAGAGGGGGTGCGGGAGACCCAGTACTTC.

The sample holds many counts of this clonotype. This chain joins TRBV12-3 or TRBV12-4 and TRBJ1-5; D is unresolved. The germline V and J ends were trimmed by 3 bases and 4 bases, with 16 bases remaining between them. The CDR3 is 16 amino acids. The CDR3 sequence is CASSFSRQTPNQPQHF. In DNA form, the CDR3 reads TGTGCCAGCAGTTTTTCTCGTCAGACCCCAAATCAGCCCCAGCATTTT.

The table lists this clonotype with many counts. The rearrangement uses TRBV20-1 and TRBJ2-2, with 10 bases lining up with TRBD1. The CDR3 runs 14 residues. The V segment lost 6 bases and the J segment 4 bases; nucleotides outside the gene matches: 5. Germline V gene lookup returns CDR1 DFQATT and CDR2 SNEGSKA (reference sequence). The CDR3 region is CSARTGGITGELFF. The DNA of the CDR3 is TGCAGTGCCCGGACAGGGGGGATCACCGGGGAGCTGTTTTTT.

This clonotype was detected ten times or more. The genes are TRBV7-6 and TRBJ2-7; D is uncertain. The CDR3 length is 13 residues. Trimming pared 3 bases from V and 3 bases from J, leaving 9 bases between. The germline V gene has CDR1 SGHVS and CDR2 FNYEAQ. This CDR3 is CASSFYDGYEQYF. The CDR3 region has the DNA TGTGCCAGCAGCTTCTACGACGGCTACGAGCAGTACTTC. The variable domain in full, with the rest retrieved from reference TRBV7-6 and TRBJ2-7, is GAGVSQSPRYKVTKRGQDVALRCDPISGHVSLYWYRQALGQGPEFLTYFNYEAQQDKSGLPNDRFSAERPEGSISTLTIQRTEQRDSAMYRCASSFYDGYEQYFGPGTRLTVT.

This clonotype was seen many times. The gene calls are TRBV20-1 and TRBJ1-2; D gene ambiguous. Germline-derived CDR1 and CDR2 are DFQATT and SNEGSKA (reference sequence). Trimming took 0 bases from V and 5 from J, leaving 10 bases between them. The CDR3 spans 13 residues. The DNA of the CDR3 is TGCAGTGCTAGAGATATGCGGGGATATGGCTACACCTTC. Translated, it gives CSARDMRGYGYTF.

This clonotype showed up just a few times. The chain has TRBV30 and TRBJ2-7, with D possibly TRBD1 on 5 matching bases. From germline, CDR1 is GTSNPN and CDR2 SVGIG (reference sequence). The length of the CDR3 is 15 residues. Trimming left V 2 bases short and J 0 bases short, with 14 bases between. The CDR3, as DNA: TGTGCCTGGAGTTCTCTTGGACACCTCTCCTACGAGCAGTACTTC. Its translation is CAWSSLGHLSYEQYF.

This clonotype was observed many times. V is TRBV20-1 and J is TRBJ2-1; TRBD2 aligns across 8 bases. Germline V lookup: CDR1 DFQATT, CDR2 SNEGSKA (reference sequence). After removal of 2 bases from V and 1 base from J, the junction contained 16 bases not matched to a gene. This CDR3 region has 19 residues. CDR3 region: CSARNREGLRARSYNEQFF. DNA of the CDR3: TGCAGTGCTAGAAATCGGGAGGGCCTAAGAGCGAGGTCCTACAATGAGCAGTTCTTC.

The chain combines TRBV10-3 with TRBJ2-5, with D perhaps TRBD2 (5 bases). This CDR3 comprises 11 residues. Germline CDR1 ENHRY, CDR2 SYGVKD. The V gene lost 6 bases and the J gene lost 4 bases, with 6 bases spanning the gap. The CDR3 DNA reads as TGTGCCATCAGGGAGGTAGAGACCCAGTACTTC. Amino acid sequence: CAIREVETQYF.

Remarks on this clonotype: The CDR3 does not close with the conserved phenylalanine or tryptophan, likely indicating a read error. V is TRBV6-2 or TRBV6-3 and J is TRBJ2-7; D possibly corresponds to TRBD2 (5 bases). This CDR3 is 12 amino acids long. Germline V gives CDR1 MNHEY, CDR2 SVGEGT. V shed 7 bases and J shed 2 bases, with 9 bases lying between them. The CDR3 DNA follows: TGTGCCAGCACTAGCCAAACCTACGAGCAGTACCTC. The encoded protein is CASTSQTYEQYL.